This T cell receptor beta chain was documented in a study of human T cells and chemical hapten exposure. The time point denotes: patch test 1, 2 weeks after DPC sensitization. Noted treatment: therapeutic diphenylcyclopropenone sensitization with weekly scalp DPC. In TCRdb, the RACE reads were re-called with MiXCR into one record per CDR3 protein. Counted here are just under 350,000 distinct CDR3 sequences, under 8% occurring once; the ten biggest clones make up about 8%. This clonotype was counted a few times. Germline CDR1 and CDR2: MDHEN and SYDVKM. This CDR3 is built from 14 residues. Germline trimming cut 7 bases from V and 5 bases from J; bases unmatched to any gene: 9.

This material consisted of whole blood, taken in connection with sensitization to the hapten diphenylcyclopropenone (DPC). This clonotype was sampled from a woman aged 18-35 years with alopecia areata. Some clones in this sample may be carry-over from other donors' samples. This chain uses TRBV28 with TRBJ2-7; 9 bases agree with TRBD1. CDR3 coding DNA: TGTGCCAGCACCGTGACAGGGGGACCCCACGAGCAGTACTTC. Residues: CASTVTGGPHEQYF.